Below, 5 T cell receptor beta chains from the same sample are listed, as sequenced in a study of shared clonotypes between healthy human individuals. Some clones are missing from TCRdb's copy, which holds only in-frame ones; the method was immunoSEQ multiplex PCR. The sample includes around 450,000 clones, roughly three quarters seen only once; the top ten take roughly 13%. The sequencing input was PBMCs. The receptors here all came from a woman in her forties in good health. Some clones in this sample may be carry-over from other donors' samples.

This chain joins TRBV2 and TRBJ2-1; D unclear. V dropped 8 bases and J dropped 2 bases, with 7 bases sitting between them. The CDR3 loop spans 12 amino acids. Germline values: CDR1 SNHLY, CDR2 FYNNEI. The CDR3 loop is CASGTPYNEQFF. CDR3 DNA: TGTGCCAGCGGTACACCCTACAATGAGCAGTTCTTC.

This chain joins TRBV4-1 and TRBJ1-5; TRBD1 matches 10 bases. J was trimmed by 4 bases and V by 4 bases; bases with no gene match: 4. The CDR3 is 15 residues long. Looked up from germline, CDR1 is MGHRA and CDR2 is YSYEKL. CDR3 nucleotides: TGCGCCAGCAGCCCCGACAGGGGGCAGAATCAGCCCCAGCATTTT. The encoded protein is CASSPDRGQNQPQHF.

The chain combines TRBV6-1 with TRBJ1-2, with D unresolved. V was clipped by 1 base and J by 4 bases, with 10 bases between them. The CDR3 is 14 residues long. Germline V gene lookup returns CDR1 MNHNS and CDR2 SASEGT. The DNA for the CDR3 is TGTGCCAGCAGTGAAGTGTACCGAGTCTATGGCTACACCTTC. Amino acid sequence: CASSEVYRVYGYTF.

This clone was detected only once. The same CDR3 can be traced to other DNA sequences in this sample. The rearrangement uses TRBV30 and TRBJ1-3; no reliable D call. The germline CDR1 and CDR2 sequences are GTSNPN and SVGIG (reference sequence). This CDR3 spans 15 amino acids. Trimming removed 0 bases at V and 0 bases at J, with 9 bases between. The CDR3 nucleotides read TGTGCCTGGAGTGTCGGCCGTTCCTCTGGAAACACCATATATTTT. Amino acid sequence: CAWSVGRSSGNTIYF. The variable domain in full, completed from reference TRBV30 and TRBJ1-3, reads SQTIHQWPATLVQPVGSPLSLECTVEGTSNPNLYWYRQAAGRGLQLLFYSVGIGQISSEVPQNLSASRPQDRQFILSSKKLLLSDSGFYLCAWSVGRSSGNTIYFGEGSWLTVV.

In its sample, this clone was seen a few times. This chain joins TRBV30 and TRBJ1-2; the D gene is possibly TRBD1 (5 bases). The germline V gene has CDR1 GTSNPN and CDR2 SVGIG (reference sequence). The ends were cut back, 5 bases at V and 4 bases at J, with 17 bases in the middle. The CDR3 is made up of 14 amino acids. The CDR3 DNA is TGTGCCTGGGCCCAAGGGGCAGGGACCTATGGCTACACCTTC. Translating it yields CAWAQGAGTYGYTF.